The source of this T cell receptor beta chain is a study of CD8 T cells in Susac syndrome. TCR beta sequencing covered blood CD8+ and CD4+ T cells. Random hexamers served to reverse transcribe roughly 0.45 to 1 ug RNA. TCRdb itself ran the immunoSEQ multiplex PCR reads through MiXCR, one entry per CDR3 protein. This table holds 95,000 to 150,000 distinct CDR3 sequences, 96% found once. CDR1 is MNHEY and CDR2 is SVGAGI in the germline V gene. The V segment lost 1 base and the J segment 4 bases; nucleotides outside the gene matches: 9. The CDR3 runs 17 residues. This TCR derives from a human donor with Susac syndrome. Sequenced sample: CD4+ T cells from PBMCs. The rearrangement links TRBV6-5 to TRBJ2-2; 7 bases match TRBD1. CDR3 sequence (DNA): TGTGCCAGCAGTTACTTGCCGAGGGACAGAAGCACCGGGGAGCTGTTTTTT. It translates to CASSYLPRDRSTGELFF.